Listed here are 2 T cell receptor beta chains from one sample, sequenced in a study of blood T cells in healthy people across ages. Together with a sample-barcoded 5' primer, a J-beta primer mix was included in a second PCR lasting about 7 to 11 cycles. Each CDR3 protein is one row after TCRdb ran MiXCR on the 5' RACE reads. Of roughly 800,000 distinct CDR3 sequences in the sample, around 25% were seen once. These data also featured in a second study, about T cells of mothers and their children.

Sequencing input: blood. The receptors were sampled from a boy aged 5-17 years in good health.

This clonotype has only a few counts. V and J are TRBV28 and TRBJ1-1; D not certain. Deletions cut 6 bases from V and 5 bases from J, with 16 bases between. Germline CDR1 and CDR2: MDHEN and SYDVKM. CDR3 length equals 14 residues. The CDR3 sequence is CASRLEGYRTEAFF. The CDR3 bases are TGTGCCAGCAGACTTGAGGGTTATCGGACTGAAGCTTTCTTT. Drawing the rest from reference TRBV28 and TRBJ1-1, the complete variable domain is DVKVTQSSRYLVKRTGEKVFLECVQDMDHENMFWYRQDPGLGLRLIYFSYDVKMKEKGDIPEGYSVSREKKERFSLILESASTNQTSMYLCASRLEGYRTEAFFGQGTRLTVV.

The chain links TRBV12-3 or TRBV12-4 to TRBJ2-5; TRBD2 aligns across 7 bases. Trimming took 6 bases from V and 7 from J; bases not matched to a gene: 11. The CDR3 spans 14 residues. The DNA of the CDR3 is TGTGCCAGCAGGAAAGGACTAGATTCTGGGACCCAGTACTTC. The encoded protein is CASRKGLDSGTQYF.